Shown below are 20 T cell receptor beta chains from a single sample sequenced in a study of blood T cell repertoires in COVID-19. Sequencing used immunoSEQ multiplex PCR; TCRdb keeps in-frame clones, though not all of them. Among fewer than 200,000 clones listed, 88% were seen once. The sample consisted of PBMCs or T cells enriched from blood (not recorded which). These TCRs come from a woman aged 18-29 years who had recovered from COVID-19.

V and J are TRBV30 and TRBJ2-1; tentative D call: TRBD1 (5 bases). With 0 bases removed from V and 9 bases from J, the gap between germline ends came to 12 bases. The CDR3 has 13 amino acids. Per the germline V gene, CDR1 is GTSNPN and CDR2 is SVGIG (reference sequence). This CDR3 reads CAWSVQGVGEQFF. CDR3 DNA: TGTGCCTGGAGTGTACAAGGGGTCGGTGAGCAGTTCTTC.

This chain connects TRBV2 to TRBJ2-7; TRBD1 agrees at 7 bases. The V segment lost 6 bases and the J segment 3 bases; nucleotides outside the gene matches: 14. CDR3 length: 16 residues. Germline assignment: CDR1 SNHLY and CDR2 FYNNEI. The CDR3: CASRTDLTGIGYEQYF. CDR3 nucleotide sequence: TGTGCCAGCAGGACAGACCTGACAGGGATCGGCTACGAGCAGTACTTC.

The chain links TRBV7-9 to TRBJ2-5; 8 bases fit TRBD2. V shed 3 bases, J shed 2 bases, and the junction held 5 bases outside the gene matches. Germline V CDR1 and CDR2: SEHNR, FQNEAQ (reference sequence). The CDR3 has 15 residues. CDR3 nucleotide sequence: TGTGCCAGCAGCTTTAGGCGGGAGGTTCAAGAGACCCAGTACTTC. Translating it yields CASSFRREVQETQYF.

The J gene is TRBJ1-5, the V gene TRBV6-2 or TRBV6-3; no clear D. V shed 0 bases and J shed 4 bases, with 7 bases lying between them. Germline V CDR1 and CDR2: MNHEY, SVGEGT. This CDR3 has 14 residues. In DNA, the CDR3 is TGTGCCAGCAGTTACTCGAATCAGAATCAGCCCCAGCATTTT. This translates into CASSYSNQNQPQHF.

The chain has TRBV21-1 and TRBJ2-1; TRBD2, as called in the table, went unchecked against the DNA. TRBV21-1 is a pseudogene. The CDR3 is 16 residues long. This CDR3 is CASSKGESGRHNEQFF. The CDR3 nucleotides are TGTGCCAGCAGCAAAGGGGAGAGCGGGAGGCACAATGAGCAGTTCTTC.

This clone came up once. The same CDR3 is also encoded by other DNA sequences in this sample. In nucleotides, the CDR3 is TGTGCCAGCAGTTTACAGGGCCGGGGCAATCAGCCCCAGCATTTT. This gives the protein CASSLQGRGNQPQHF. This sequence joins TRBV7-2 and TRBJ1-5, with a weak D call TRBD1 (6 bases). Trimming pared 6 bases from V and 2 bases from J, leaving 14 bases between. CDR3 size: 15 residues. The germline V gene encodes CDR1 SGHTA and CDR2 FQGNSA.

The V and J genes are TRBV6-1 and TRBJ2-7, with D maybe TRBD2 (5 bases). V lost 2 bases to trimming and J lost 2 bases, with 10 bases between them. CDR3 length equals 14 residues. The germline CDR1 and CDR2 sequences are MNHNS and SASEGT. As DNA, the CDR3 is TGTGCCAGCAGTGAACTAGAGGGAACCTACGAGCAGTACTTC. This gives the protein CASSELEGTYEQYF.

The rearrangement links TRBV30 to TRBJ1-6; D is possibly TRBD1 (6 bases). The germline V gene encodes CDR1 GTSNPN and CDR2 SVGIG (reference sequence). The V end lost 4 bases, the J end lost 7 bases, and 17 bases lay between the germline ends. The CDR3 loop spans 15 amino acids. CDR3 sequence: CAWTLELRGNSPLHF. CDR3 in DNA: TGTGCCTGGACCCTAGAGCTTAGGGGGAATTCACCCCTCCACTTT.

This clone has only a few counts. V and J are TRBV11-2 and TRBJ2-7; no firm D call. Germline assignment: CDR1 SGHAT and CDR2 FQNNGV. Trimming took off 5 bases at V and 1 base at J, with 3 bases between the two ends. This CDR3 contains 11 residues. The CDR3 bases are TGTGCCAGCAGCCCTTCCTACGAGCAGTACTTC. Translated: CASSPSYEQYF.

This chain links TRBV18 with TRBJ2-1; 12 positions match TRBD2. CDR3 length: 13 residues. Germline V CDR1 and CDR2: KGHSH, LQKENI. Trimming removed 8 bases from V and 8 bases from J; junction bases left unmatched: 4. CDR3 protein: CASRTSGEDEQFF. The CDR3 DNA follows: TGTGCCAGCAGGACTAGCGGGGAGGATGAGCAGTTCTTC.

The V call is TRBV5-1, the J call TRBJ2-3, with a possible D match to TRBD1 (6 bases). The CDR3 is 15 residues long. CDR1 and CDR2 from the germline V gene are SGHRS and YFSETQ. V lost 0 bases, J lost 6 bases, and 14 bases lay in between. In DNA form, the CDR3 reads TGCGCCAGCAGCTTGGGAGGGGGAACAATGGATACGCAGTATTTT. Translated: CASSLGGGTMDTQYF.

This chain joins TRBV28 and TRBJ1-1; D is perhaps TRBD1 (5 bases). Germline CDR1 MDHEN, CDR2 SYDVKM. V gave up 7 bases and J gave up 7 bases, with 13 bases separating them. CDR3 length equals 12 residues. For the CDR3, the DNA is TGTGCCAGCAAGGGTCCCCAGGGTGAAGCTTTCTTT. Protein: CASKGPQGEAFF.

J is TRBJ2-7 and V is TRBV19, with 9 bases fitting TRBD1. The CDR3 runs 14 residues. Trimming cost V 6 bases and J 5 bases; bases outside gene matches: 8. The germline V gene encodes CDR1 LNHDA and CDR2 SQIVND (reference sequence). The CDR3 DNA reads as TGTGCCAGTAGCGATGGACAGGGGATGAACGAGCAGTACTTC. This encodes CASSDGQGMNEQYF. The full variable domain, with the rest looked up from reference TRBV19 and TRBJ2-7, is DGGITQSPKYLFRKEGQNVTLSCEQNLNHDAMYWYRQDPGQGLRLIYYSQIVNDFQKGDIAEGYSVSREKKESFPLTVTSAQKNPTAFYLCASSDGQGMNEQYFGPGTRLTVT.

The rearrangement joins TRBV28 to TRBJ2-3; possible D gene TRBD2, 5 bases. The germline gives CDR1 MDHEN, CDR2 SYDVKM. V was clipped by 7 bases and J by 1 base, with 15 bases between them. The CDR3 covers 15 residues. The CDR3 nucleotides read TGTGCCAGCACGACTCCCTTGGGAGGCACAGATACGCAGTATTTT. It specifies CASTTPLGGTDTQYF. Variable domain in full (rest from reference TRBV28 and TRBJ2-3): DVKVTQSSRYLVKRTGEKVFLECVQDMDHENMFWYRQDPGLGLRLIYFSYDVKMKEKGDIPEGYSVSREKKERFSLILESASTNQTSMYLCASTTPLGGTDTQYFGPGTRLTVL.

This clone was seen only once. V and J are TRBV18 and TRBJ1-5; tentatively, D is TRBD1 (6 bases). The CDR3 is 13 amino acids. V dropped 6 bases and J dropped 5 bases, with 11 bases sitting between them. Germline values: CDR1 KGHSH, CDR2 LQKENI. This CDR3 reads CASSRRTDQPQHF. CDR3 nucleotides: TGTGCCAGCTCTCGAAGGACAGATCAGCCCCAGCATTTT.

The chain uses TRBV18 and TRBJ2-1; 13 nucleotides align to TRBD2. Germline trimming cut 3 bases from V and 7 bases from J; bases unmatched to any gene: 6. The CDR3 runs to 16 residues. Germline-derived CDR1 and CDR2 are KGHSH and LQKENI. The CDR3 DNA reads as TGTGCCAGCTCACCTACTAGCGGGAGGGCCTTAAATGAGCAGTTCTTC. Its protein product is CASSPTSGRALNEQFF.

The V and J genes are TRBV28 and TRBJ2-2; the match to TRBD1 covers 7 bases. In germline, CDR1 is MDHEN, CDR2 SYDVKM. V lost 10 bases to trimming and J lost 2 bases; unmatched junction nucleotides: 13. This CDR3 has 16 residues. CDR3 in DNA: TGTGCCACTACAGGGGACGGATTGGGCAACACCGGGGAGCTGTTTTTT. Its translation is CATTGDGLGNTGELFF.

In its sample, this clone was seen once. The chain uses TRBV29-1 and TRBJ1-3, with 9 bases matching TRBD1. V lost 4 bases and J lost 2; bases outside the gene matches: 3. Germline V gives CDR1 SQVTM, CDR2 ANQGSEA. This CDR3 is 14 amino acids long. CDR3 in DNA: TGCAGCGTTGTAGGGACAGGGACTGGAAACACCATATATTTT. Its protein is CSVVGTGTGNTIYF.

V is TRBV7-9 and J is TRBJ2-1, with 10 bases matching TRBD1. Germline CDR1 SEHNR, CDR2 FQNEAQ (reference sequence). This CDR3 spans 14 amino acids. Unmatched junction bases numbered 5, after V lost 5 bases and J lost 7 bases. As DNA, the CDR3 is TGTGCCAGCAGCCCGGGACAGGGGAGGAATGAGCAGTTCTTC. Amino acids: CASSPGQGRNEQFF.

The chain has TRBV18 and TRBJ1-1, with D possibly being TRBD1 (5 bases). This CDR3 spans 17 amino acids. V was trimmed by 3 bases and J by 1 base, leaving 18 bases between them. Germline V CDR1 and CDR2: KGHSH, LQKENI. CDR3 sequence reads: CASSPGQGKLENTEAFF. In DNA form, the CDR3 reads TGTGCCAGCTCACCCGGCCAGGGCAAGTTGGAGAACACTGAAGCTTTCTTT.